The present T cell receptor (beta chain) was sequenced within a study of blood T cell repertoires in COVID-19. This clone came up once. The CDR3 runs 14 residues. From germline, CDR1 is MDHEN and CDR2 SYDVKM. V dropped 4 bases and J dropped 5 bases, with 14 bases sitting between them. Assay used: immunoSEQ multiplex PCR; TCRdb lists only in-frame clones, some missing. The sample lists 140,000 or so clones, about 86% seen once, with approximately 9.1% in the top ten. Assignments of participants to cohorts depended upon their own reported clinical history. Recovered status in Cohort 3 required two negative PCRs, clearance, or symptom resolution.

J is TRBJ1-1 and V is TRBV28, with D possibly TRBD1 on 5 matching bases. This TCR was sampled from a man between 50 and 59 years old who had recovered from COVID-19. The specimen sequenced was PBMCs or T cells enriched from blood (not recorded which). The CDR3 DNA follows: TGTGCCAGCAGTTCGGCGGGGGATGGGACTGAAGCTTTCTTT. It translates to CASSSAGDGTEAFF.